This TCR beta chain was captured in a study of T cell repertoires in cytomegalovirus infection. The overall study: Indications of both CMV infection and matching HLA type were provided by public TCR beta signatures.

Via MiXCR, TCRdb re-called the reads, giving one row per CDR3 protein. The sample carries a few hundred thousand distinct CDR3 sequences, almost 40% recorded once. Notes on this clonotype: The antigen is undetermined.

Germline CDR1 is SGHVS and CDR2 is FQNEAQ. The CDR3 has 15 residues. Trimming removed 3 bases from V and 3 bases from J; junction bases left unmatched: 5. Sequenced here: cultured PBMCs, sampled from culture after CMV antigen stimulation. The chain combines TRBV7-8 with TRBJ2-1, with 7 bases fitting TRBD2. This sequence originates from a human donor in good health (CMV status not recorded). Some clones in this sample may be carry-over from other donors' samples. CDR3 nucleotide sequence: TGTGCCAGCAGCTTGCTAGCGGAAAACTACAATGAGCAGTTCTTC. Amino acids: CASSLLAENYNEQFF.